This T cell receptor beta chain was captured in a study of T cell changes during pregnancy in multiple sclerosis. V was trimmed by 1 base and J by 3 bases, leaving 12 bases between them. Germline CDR1 reads MGHDK; CDR2 reads SYGVNS. There are 15 residues in the CDR3. Sequencing used immunoSEQ multiplex PCR; TCRdb keeps in-frame clones, though not all of them. Among around 42,000 clones listed, 75% to 95% were seen once. This specimen consisted of CD4+ T cells from peripheral blood mononuclear cells, obtained after pregnancy. The TCR originated in a female donor in good health, enrolled as a control in a pregnancy study. V usage is TRBV25-1 and J usage is TRBJ2-5, with D possibly matching TRBD2 (5 bases). The CDR3 loop is CASSESRKGEETQYF. Written as DNA, the CDR3 is TGTGCCAGCAGTGAATCGAGGAAGGGAGAAGAGACCCAGTACTTC.